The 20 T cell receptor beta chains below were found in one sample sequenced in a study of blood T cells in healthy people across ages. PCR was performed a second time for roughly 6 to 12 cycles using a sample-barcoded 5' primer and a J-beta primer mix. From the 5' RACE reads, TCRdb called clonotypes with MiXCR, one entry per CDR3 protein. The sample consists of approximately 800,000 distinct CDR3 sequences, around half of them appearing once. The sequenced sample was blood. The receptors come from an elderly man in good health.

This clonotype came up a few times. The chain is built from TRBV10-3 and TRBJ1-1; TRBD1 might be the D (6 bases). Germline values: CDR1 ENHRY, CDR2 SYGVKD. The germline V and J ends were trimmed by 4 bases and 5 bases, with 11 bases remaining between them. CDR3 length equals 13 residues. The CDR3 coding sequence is TGTGCCATCAGTGGGGGGGGGCGGACTGAAGCTTTCTTT. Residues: CAISGGGRTEAFF.

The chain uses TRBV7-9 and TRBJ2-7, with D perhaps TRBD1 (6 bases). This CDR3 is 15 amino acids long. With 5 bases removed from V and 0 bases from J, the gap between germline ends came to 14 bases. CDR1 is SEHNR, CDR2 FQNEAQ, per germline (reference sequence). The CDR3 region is CASSTRDRSSYEQYF. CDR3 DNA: TGTGCCAGCAGCACCCGCGACAGGAGCTCCTACGAGCAGTACTTC.

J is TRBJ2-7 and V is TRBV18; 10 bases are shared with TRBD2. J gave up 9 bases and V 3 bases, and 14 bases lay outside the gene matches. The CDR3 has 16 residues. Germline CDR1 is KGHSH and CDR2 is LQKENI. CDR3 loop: CASSPITSGALSRQYF. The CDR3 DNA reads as TGTGCCAGCTCACCCATAACTAGCGGGGCCTTGTCTCGGCAGTACTTC.

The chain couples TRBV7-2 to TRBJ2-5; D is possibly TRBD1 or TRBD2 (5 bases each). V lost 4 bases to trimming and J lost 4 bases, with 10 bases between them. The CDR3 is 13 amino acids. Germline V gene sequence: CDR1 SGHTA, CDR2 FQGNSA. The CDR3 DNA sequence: TGTGCCAGCAGCTCCCCGGGGCTAGAGACCCAGTACTTC. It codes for CASSSPGLETQYF.

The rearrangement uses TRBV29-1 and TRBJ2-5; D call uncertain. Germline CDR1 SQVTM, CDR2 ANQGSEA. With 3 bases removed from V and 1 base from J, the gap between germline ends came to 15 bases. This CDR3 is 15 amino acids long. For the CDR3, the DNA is TGCAGCGTTGATGGTACAGCACCCTTCCAAGAGACCCAGTACTTC. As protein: CSVDGTAPFQETQYF.

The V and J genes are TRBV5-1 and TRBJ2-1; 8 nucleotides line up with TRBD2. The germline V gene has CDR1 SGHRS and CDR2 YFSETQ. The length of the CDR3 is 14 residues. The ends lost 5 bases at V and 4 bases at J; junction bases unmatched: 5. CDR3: CASRSGGGYNEQFF. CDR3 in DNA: TGCGCCAGCAGATCCGGGGGGGGATACAATGAGCAGTTCTTC. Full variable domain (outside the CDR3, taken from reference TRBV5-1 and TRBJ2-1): KAGVTQTPRYLIKTRGQQVTLSCSPISGHRSVSWYQQTPGQGLQFLFEYFSETQRNKGNFPGRFSGRQFSNSRSEMNVSTLELGDSALYLCASRSGGGYNEQFFGPGTRLTVL.

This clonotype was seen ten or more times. The DNA of the CDR3 is TGCAGTGCTAGAGACCCTAGCGGGAGGGCAATAGATACGCAGTATTTT. It encodes CSARDPSGRAIDTQYF. The J gene is TRBJ2-3, the V gene TRBV20-1, with 12 bases that match TRBD2. The CDR3 extends over 16 amino acids. From germline, CDR1 is DFQATT and CDR2 SNEGSKA (reference sequence). V dropped 0 bases and J dropped 5; count of bases not matched to a gene: 6.

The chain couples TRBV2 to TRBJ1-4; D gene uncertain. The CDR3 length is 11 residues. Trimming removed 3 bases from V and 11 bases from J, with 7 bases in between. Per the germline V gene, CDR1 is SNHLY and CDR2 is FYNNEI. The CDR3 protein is CASSENVKLFF. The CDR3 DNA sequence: TGTGCCAGCAGTGAGAATGTTAAACTGTTTTTT. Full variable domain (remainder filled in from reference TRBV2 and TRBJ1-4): EPEVTQTPSHQVTQMGQEVILRCVPISNHLYFYWYRQILGQKVEFLVSFYNNEISEKSEIFDDQFSVERPDGSNFTLKIRSTKLEDSAMYFCASSENVKLFFGSGTQLSVL.

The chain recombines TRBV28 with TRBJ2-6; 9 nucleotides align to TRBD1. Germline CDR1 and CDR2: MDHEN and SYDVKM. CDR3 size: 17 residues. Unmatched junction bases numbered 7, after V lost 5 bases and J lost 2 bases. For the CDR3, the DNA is TGTGCCAGCAGTCCAAACAGGGGGCTGGCTGGGGCCAACGTCCTGACTTTC. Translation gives CASSPNRGLAGANVLTF.

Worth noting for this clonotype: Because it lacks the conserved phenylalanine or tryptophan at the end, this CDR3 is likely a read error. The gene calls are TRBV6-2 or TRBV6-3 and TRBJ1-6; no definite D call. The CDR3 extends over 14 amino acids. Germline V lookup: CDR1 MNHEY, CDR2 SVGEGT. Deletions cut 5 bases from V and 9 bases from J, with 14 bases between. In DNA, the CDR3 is TGTGCCAGCAGTCCAGGACCCGTGGCTTCACCCCTCCACGTT. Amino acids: CASSPGPVASPLHV.

The CDR3 spells CAISDGTTGRDIQYF. The CDR3 nucleotides read TGTGCCATCAGTGATGGGACAACGGGGAGGGACATTCAGTACTTC. The chain recombines TRBV10-3 with TRBJ2-4; D may be TRBD2 (7 bases). Trimming pared 3 bases from V and 8 bases from J, leaving 17 bases between. This CDR3 comprises 15 residues. The germline V gene encodes CDR1 ENHRY and CDR2 SYGVKD.

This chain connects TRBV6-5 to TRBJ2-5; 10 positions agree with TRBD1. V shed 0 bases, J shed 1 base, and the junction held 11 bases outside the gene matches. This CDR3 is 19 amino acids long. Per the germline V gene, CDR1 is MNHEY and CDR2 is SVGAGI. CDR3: CASSYSDGTGVWVQETQYF. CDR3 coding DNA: TGTGCCAGCAGTTACTCGGATGGGACAGGGGTGTGGGTCCAAGAGACCCAGTACTTC.

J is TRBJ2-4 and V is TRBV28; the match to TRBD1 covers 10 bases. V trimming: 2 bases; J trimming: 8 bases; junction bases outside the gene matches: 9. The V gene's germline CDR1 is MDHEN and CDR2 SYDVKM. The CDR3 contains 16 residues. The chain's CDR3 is CASSLRDGTGVYIQYF. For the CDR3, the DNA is TGTGCCAGCAGTTTACGTGACGGGACAGGGGTTTACATTCAGTACTTC.

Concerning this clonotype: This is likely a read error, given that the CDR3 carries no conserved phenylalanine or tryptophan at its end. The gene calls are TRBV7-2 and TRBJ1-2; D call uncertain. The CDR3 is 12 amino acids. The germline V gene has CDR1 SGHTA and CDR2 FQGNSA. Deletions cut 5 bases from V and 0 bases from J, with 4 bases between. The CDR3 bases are TGTGCCAGCAGCAATACTAACTATGGCTACACCCTC. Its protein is CASSNTNYGYTL.

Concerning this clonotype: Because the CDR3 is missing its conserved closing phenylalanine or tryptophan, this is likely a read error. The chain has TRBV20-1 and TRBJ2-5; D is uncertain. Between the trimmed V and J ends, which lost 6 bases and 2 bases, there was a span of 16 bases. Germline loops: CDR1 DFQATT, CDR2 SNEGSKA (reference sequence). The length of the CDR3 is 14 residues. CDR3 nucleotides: TGCAGTGCAGACTTACCCGGTCCGCAAGAGACCCAGTACTAC. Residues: CSADLPGPQETQYY.

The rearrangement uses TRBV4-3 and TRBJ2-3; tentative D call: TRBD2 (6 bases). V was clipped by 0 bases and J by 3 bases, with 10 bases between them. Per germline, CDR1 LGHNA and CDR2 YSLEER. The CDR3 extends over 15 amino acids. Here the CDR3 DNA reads TGCGCCAGCAGCCAAGAAACGGGAGAAACAGATACGCAGTATTTT. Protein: CASSQETGETDTQYF.

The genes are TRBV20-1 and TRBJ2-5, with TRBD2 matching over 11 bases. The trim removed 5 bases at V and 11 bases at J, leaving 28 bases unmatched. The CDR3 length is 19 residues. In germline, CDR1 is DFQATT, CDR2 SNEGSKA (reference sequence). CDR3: CSASGGRTSGSLSYNEQYF. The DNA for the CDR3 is TGCAGTGCTTCAGGGGGGCGGACTAGCGGGTCCCTCTCCTACAATGAGCAGTACTTC.

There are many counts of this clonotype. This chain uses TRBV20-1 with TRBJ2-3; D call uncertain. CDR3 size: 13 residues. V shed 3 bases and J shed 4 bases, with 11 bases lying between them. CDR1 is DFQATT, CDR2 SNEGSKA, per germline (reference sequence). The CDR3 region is CSASLQSSDTQYF. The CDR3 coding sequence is TGCAGTGCTAGTCTCCAGAGCTCAGATACGCAGTATTTT.

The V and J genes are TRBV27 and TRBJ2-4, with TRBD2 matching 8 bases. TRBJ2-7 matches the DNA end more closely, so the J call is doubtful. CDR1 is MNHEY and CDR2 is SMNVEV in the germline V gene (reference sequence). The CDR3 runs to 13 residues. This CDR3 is CASTESGRSEQYF. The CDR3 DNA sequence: TGTGCCAGCACCGAAAGCGGGAGAAGCGAGCAGTACTTC.

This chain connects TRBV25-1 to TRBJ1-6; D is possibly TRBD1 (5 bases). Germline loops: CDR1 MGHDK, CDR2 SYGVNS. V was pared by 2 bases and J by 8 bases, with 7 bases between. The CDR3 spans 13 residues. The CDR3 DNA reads TGTGCCAGCAGTGAAGTGGGGGATTCACCCCTCCACTTT. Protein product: CASSEVGDSPLHF.